One and the same sample provided the 27 T cell receptor beta chains below, sequenced in a study of T cell repertoires in cytomegalovirus infection. One entry per CDR3 protein results from TCRdb running MiXCR on the reads. This sample has 90,000 to 120,000 distinct CDR3 sequences, with around 22% found just once. Source material: CD8+ T cells from PBMCs. The receptors were sampled from a human donor in good health (CMV status not recorded). Some clones in this sample may be carry-over from other donors' samples.

The table lists this clonotype with many counts. The DNA for the CDR3 is TGTGCCAGCAGCTTAGATCCGGGACTAGCAAGACAAGAGACCCAGTACTTC. Its translation: CASSLDPGLARQETQYF. The genes are TRBV7-8 and TRBJ2-5, with 9 positions matching TRBD2. Germline V CDR1 and CDR2: SGHVS, FQNEAQ. V shed 1 base, J shed 2 bases, and the junction held 8 bases outside the gene matches. The CDR3 loop spans 17 amino acids.

In its sample, this clonotype was seen many times. The chain links TRBV7-2 to TRBJ2-5; D unclear. The CDR3 loop spans 13 amino acids. The germline CDR1 and CDR2 sequences are SGHTA and FQGNSA. V was cut by 8 bases and J by 2 bases, with 12 bases left in between. The CDR3 coding sequence is TGTGCCAGCCACCCAGCCGGACAAGAGACCCAGTACTTC. It encodes CASHPAGQETQYF.

This chain links TRBV7-8 with TRBJ2-7; D unresolved. Per the germline V gene, CDR1 is SGHVS and CDR2 is FQNEAQ. Trimming cost V 0 bases and J 5 bases, with 14 bases left between them. The CDR3 sequence is 15 residues long. CDR3 sequence reads: CASSLAPSPVDEQYF. CDR3 DNA sequence: TGTGCCAGCAGCTTAGCCCCCTCACCCGTTGACGAGCAGTACTTC.

This sequence joins TRBV5-1 and TRBJ2-2, with TRBD1 matching over 9 bases. This CDR3 has 14 amino acids. From germline, CDR1 is SGHRS and CDR2 YFSETQ. The V gene end was trimmed by 7 bases and the J gene end by 6 bases; junction bases not matched to a gene: 7. CDR3 in amino acids: CASGLQGAAGELFF. The CDR3 DNA follows: TGCGCCAGCGGATTACAGGGGGCTGCCGGGGAGCTGTTTTTT.

This clonotype was recorded at least ten times. V gene TRBV7-2 combines with J gene TRBJ2-2; no reliable D call. The V end was cut by 4 bases, the J end by 5 bases, with 8 bases between. Germline loops: CDR1 SGHTA, CDR2 FQGNSA. CDR3 length: 13 residues. CDR3 nucleotides: TGTGCCAGCAGCTCGACGGCGACCGGGGAGCTGTTTTTT. Amino acid sequence: CASSSTATGELFF.

In this sample, this clonotype turned up once. A much larger clonotype is one base distant, so this may be a read error. The conserved final phenylalanine or tryptophan is absent from the CDR3, which likely points to a read error. V and J are TRBV6-2 or TRBV6-3 and TRBJ2-1; 16 nucleotides align to TRBD2. The junction had 8 bases not matched to a gene; V was cut back by 7 bases and J by 8 bases. Germline loops: CDR1 MNHEY, CDR2 SVGEGT. This CDR3 is 16 amino acids long. The DNA for the CDR3 is TGTGCCAGCAACAACCTCGGGACTAGCGGGAGGGATGAGCAGTTCATC. Its protein product is CASNNLGTSGRDEQFI.

The gene calls are TRBV4-3 and TRBJ1-2; 8 bases match TRBD1. This CDR3 has 16 amino acids. CDR1 and CDR2 from the germline V gene are LGHNA and YSLEER. V was pared by 0 bases and J by 6 bases, with 9 bases of the junction left unmatched. CDR3 in DNA: TGCGCCAGCAGCCAAGAACGGCAGTCAGGGGGCAATGGCTACACCTTC. Translated, it gives CASSQERQSGGNGYTF.

The rearrangement joins TRBV7-8 to TRBJ2-7, with 12 bases lining up with TRBD1. The CDR3 is 19 amino acids. V dropped 5 bases and J dropped 2; count of bases not matched to a gene: 16. CDR1 and CDR2 from the germline V gene are SGHVS and FQNEAQ. The CDR3 sequence is CASSRPGQGARNRPYEQYF. DNA of the CDR3: TGTGCCAGCAGCCGGCCGGGACAGGGGGCGAGAAACCGACCCTACGAGCAGTACTTC. Using reference TRBV7-8 and TRBJ2-7 for the parts outside the CDR3, the full variable domain is GAGVSQSPRYKVAKRGQDVALRCDPISGHVSLFWYQQALGQGPEFLTYFQNEAQLDKSGLPSDRFFAERPEGSVSTLKIQRTQQEDSAVYLCASSRPGQGARNRPYEQYFGPGTRLTVT.

This clonotype showed up just a few times. The chain is built from TRBV12-3 or TRBV12-4 and TRBJ1-1; 8 bases fit TRBD1. The V and J ends lost 3 bases and 4 bases, in that order; junction bases with no gene match: 7. This CDR3 has 15 residues. DNA for the CDR3: TGTGCCAGCAGTTTTGACAGGGGTTTCAGCACTGAAGCTTTCTTT. Translated, it gives CASSFDRGFSTEAFF.

In its sample, this clonotype was seen a few times. The chain joins TRBV20-1 to TRBJ1-6; D gene ambiguous. Germline CDR1 and CDR2: DFQATT and SNEGSKA (reference sequence). CDR3 length: 18 residues. V was shortened by 0 bases and J by 7 bases, with 22 bases between the two germline ends. The CDR3 DNA follows: TGCAGTGCTAGAGATATTGGGAAGGGAATGTCGGGGAATTCACCCCTCCACTTT. Its protein product is CSARDIGKGMSGNSPLHF.

This clonotype was picked up a small number of times. The rearrangement links TRBV19 to TRBJ1-1; 8 bases align to TRBD1. The CDR3 is 13 amino acids. From germline, CDR1 is LNHDA and CDR2 SQIVND (reference sequence). The CDR3 protein is CATDRGGGTEAFF. CDR3 nucleotides: TGTGCTACAGACAGGGGAGGAGGAACTGAAGCTTTCTTT. The variable domain in full, with the rest retrieved from reference TRBV19 and TRBJ1-1, is DGGITQSPKYLFRKEGQNVTLSCEQNLNHDAMYWYRQDPGQGLRLIYYSQIVNDFQKGDIAEGYSVSREKKESFPLTVTSAQKNPTAFYLCATDRGGGTEAFFGQGTRLTVV.

The table lists this clonotype with many counts. The chain links TRBV7-2 to TRBJ1-3, with TRBD1 matching over 7 bases. The CDR3 runs 17 residues. Germline-derived CDR1 and CDR2 are SGHTA and FQGNSA. The J segment lost 0 bases and the V segment lost 1 base, leaving 6 bases of the junction unmatched. CDR3 loop: CASSLGSGGTSGNTIYF. In DNA form, the CDR3 reads TGTGCCAGCAGCTTAGGATCAGGGGGGACCTCTGGAAACACCATATATTTT.

This chain connects TRBV6-2 or TRBV6-3 to TRBJ2-5; a weak D match, TRBD2 (5 bases). Germline assignment: CDR1 MNHEY and CDR2 SVGEGT. The CDR3 consists of 15 residues. Between the trimmed V and J ends, which lost 0 bases and 5 bases, there was a span of 13 bases. The CDR3 bases are TGTGCCAGCAGTTACTCGGTCGGGGTCCGGGAGACCCAGTACTTC. This encodes CASSYSVGVRETQYF.

This clonotype was detected many times. V is TRBV6-1 and J is TRBJ2-7, with 7 bases aligning to TRBD1. V lost 2 bases, J lost 2 bases, and 6 bases stayed unmatched. This CDR3 has 15 residues. Germline assignment: CDR1 MNHNS and CDR2 SASEGT. The CDR3 region has the DNA TGTGCCAGCAGTGAAACAGGGGAAGCGCCCTACGAGCAGTACTTC. Protein sequence: CASSETGEAPYEQYF.

The V and J genes are TRBV20-1 and TRBJ2-7; 9 nucleotides agree with TRBD1. This CDR3 has 13 residues. Germline assignment: CDR1 DFQATT and CDR2 SNEGSKA (reference sequence). Germline trimming cut 3 bases from V and 3 bases from J; bases unmatched to any gene: 3. CDR3: CSARDRGNYEQYF. The CDR3, as DNA: TGCAGTGCTAGGGACAGGGGTAACTACGAGCAGTACTTC.

In its sample, this clonotype was seen once. This chain connects TRBV7-9 to TRBJ1-4; TRBD1 is a possible D gene (5 bases). The V and J ends lost 9 bases and 7 bases respectively, with 18 bases between them. This CDR3 contains 14 residues. Germline V CDR1 and CDR2: SEHNR, FQNEAQ (reference sequence). The CDR3 DNA is TGTGCCAGTCGCTCTGGGGGGGGTGCTGAAAAACTGTTTTTT. Its translation: CASRSGGGAEKLFF.

V and J are TRBV10-3 and TRBJ2-6, with D perhaps TRBD1 (5 bases). Trimming cost V 0 bases and J 0 bases, with 18 bases left between them. The CDR3 runs to 20 residues. From germline, CDR1 is ENHRY and CDR2 SYGVKD. The DNA for the CDR3 is TGTGCCATCAGTGAGTCAAGTCCAGGGAACATCCTCTCTGGGGCCAACGTCCTGACTTTC. It encodes CAISESSPGNILSGANVLTF.

This clonotype was counted at least ten times. The chain has TRBV7-2 and TRBJ1-1; D is undetermined. CDR3 size: 16 residues. V was cut by 3 bases and J by 0 bases, with 14 bases left in between. The germline gives CDR1 SGHTA, CDR2 FQGNSA. The CDR3 region has the DNA TGTGCCAGCAGCTTGGGGATTAGGGAAATGAACACTGAAGCTTTCTTT. It is translated as CASSLGIREMNTEAFF.

Ten or more counts support this clonotype. The gene calls are TRBV7-2 and TRBJ2-2, with D unresolved. The CDR3 extends over 13 amino acids. Looked up from germline, CDR1 is SGHTA and CDR2 is FQGNSA. Between the trimmed V and J ends, which lost 5 bases and 3 bases, there was a span of 7 bases. The CDR3 is CASSPLDTGELFF. The DNA for the CDR3 is TGTGCCAGCAGCCCCCTAGACACCGGGGAGCTGTTTTTT.

This clonotype was detected ten times or more. This chain links TRBV7-2 with TRBJ1-5, with D perhaps matching TRBD1 (5 bases). This CDR3 is built from 12 residues. The V end was cut by 5 bases, the J end by 10 bases, with 12 bases between. CDR1 and CDR2 from the germline V gene are SGHTA and FQGNSA. The CDR3 DNA reads as TGTGCCAGCAGCAATCCGAGGGGACCCCAGCATTTT. Translating it yields CASSNPRGPQHF.

V is TRBV7-9 and J is TRBJ2-3; no clear D. Deletions cut 2 bases from V and 0 bases from J, with 15 bases between. Germline-derived CDR1 and CDR2 are SEHNR and FQNEAQ (reference sequence). The CDR3 is made up of 17 amino acids. The DNA of the CDR3 is TGTGCCAGCAGCTTAACCCCCATGACACCCAGCACAGATACGCAGTATTTT. Amino acids: CASSLTPMTPSTDTQYF.

A word on this clonotype: With a much larger clone just one base away, this may be a read error. The V and J genes are TRBV28 and TRBJ2-7; 11 nucleotides align to TRBD2. V trimming: 6 bases; J trimming: 4 bases; junction bases outside the gene matches: 2. CDR3 length: 13 residues. The germline V gene encodes CDR1 MDHEN and CDR2 SYDVKM. CDR3 in amino acids: CASRGLAVYEQYF. The CDR3 coding sequence is TGTGCCAGCAGGGGACTAGCGGTTTACGAGCAGTACTTC.

This rearrangement joins TRBV27 to TRBJ1-3; possibly TRBD1 for D (6 bases). This CDR3 has 15 amino acids. Germline V gene lookup returns CDR1 MNHEY and CDR2 SMNVEV (reference sequence). The ends were cut back, 3 bases at V and 4 bases at J, with 13 bases in the middle. This chain's CDR3 is CASSFQGTLGNTIYF. The CDR3, as DNA: TGTGCCAGCAGTTTCCAGGGGACGCTCGGAAACACCATATATTTT.

V is TRBV6-1 and J is TRBJ1-4, with no clear D. This CDR3 comprises 13 residues. Trimming cost V 2 bases and J 3 bases, with 4 bases left between them. Germline values: CDR1 MNHNS, CDR2 SASEGT. Here the CDR3 reads CASSEYPNEKLFF. CDR3 sequence (DNA): TGTGCCAGCAGTGAATATCCTAATGAAAAACTGTTTTTT.

This clonotype was observed many times. This chain's CDR3 is CASSRDSSTEAFF. The CDR3 DNA reads as TGCGCCAGCAGTAGGGACAGTTCCACTGAAGCTTTCTTT. This rearrangement joins TRBV10-2 to TRBJ1-1, with 7 bases identical to TRBD1. Trimming at V came to 5 bases and at J to 4 bases, leaving 4 bases not matched to a gene. CDR3 length equals 13 residues. Germline V lookup: CDR1 WSHSY, CDR2 SAAADI.

The rearrangement uses TRBV5-1 and TRBJ1-5, with 7 bases that match TRBD1. The germline V gene has CDR1 SGHRS and CDR2 YFSETQ. With V trimmed by 5 bases and J by 0 bases, 14 bases remained unmatched. This CDR3 is built from 18 residues. The CDR3 DNA is TGCGCCAGCAGTTCCGGGACAGTGCAAATTAATAGCAATCAGCCCCAGCATTTT. This translates into CASSSGTVQINSNQPQHF.

This clonotype was recorded a few times. The chain recombines TRBV29-1 with TRBJ2-3; 7 bases line up with TRBD1. The CDR3 covers 13 residues. The germline V gene has CDR1 SQVTM and CDR2 ANQGSEA. V gave up 8 bases and J gave up 2 bases; unmatched junction bases: 7. CDR3 loop: CSLWTGVTDTQYF. In nucleotides, the CDR3 is TGCAGCCTCTGGACAGGAGTCACAGATACGCAGTATTTT.